A selection of T cell receptor beta chains follows, all from one sample in a study of shared clonotypes between healthy human individuals. TCRdb's copy holds only in-frame clones and misses some; the assay was immunoSEQ multiplex PCR. The sample has some 2.1 million clones, approximately 95% seen once; the top ten hold 0.9% to 1.4%. Specimen: naive CD8+ T cells sorted from blood. These receptor sequences come from a man in his late teens or twenties in good health. The CDR3 runs from the conserved cysteine through the conserved F or W. D genes are given only for firm matches. Where a row states a size, it is once, few, many or the class of an expanded clone; other rows omit it.

clone size	J gene	D gene	V gene	CDR3 DNA	CDR3 protein
-	TRBJ2-7	-	TRBV27	TGTGCCAGCAGTTTACGTGCCCCCTACGAGCAGTACTTC	CASSLRAPYEQYF
-	TRBJ2-1	TRBD2	TRBV27	TGTGCCAGCAGTTCAAAGACGGGACTAGTTTACAATGAGCAGTTCTTC	CASSSKTGLVYNEQFF
-	TRBJ2-7	-	TRBV14	TGTGCCAGCAGCCAAGGAGCTCCTCTGGGCTCCTACGAGCAGTACTTC	CASSQGAPLGSYEQYF
-	TRBJ2-3	TRBD2	TRBV4-2	TGTGCCAGCACCCTTGGGGGAGCGGGGAGCACAGATACGCAGTATTTT	CASTLGGAGSTDTQYF
-	TRBJ1-2	TRBD1	TRBV28	TGTGCCAGCAGTTTAAAACGGGACAGACCTACGGCCTTC	CASSLKRDRPTAF
-	TRBJ2-7	-	TRBV19	TGTGCCAGTAGTTCTAATGGGGATACCGAGCAGTACTTC	CASSSNGDTEQYF
few	TRBJ2-5	-	TRBV2	TGTGCCACCTGGGGGCAGCAAGAGACCCAGTACTTC	CATWGQQETQYF
-	TRBJ2-3	-	TRBV14	TGTGCCAGCTCGGTCTTAAGCACAGATACGCAGTATTTT	CASSVLSTDTQYF
-	TRBJ2-1	TRBD1	TRBV27	TGTGCCAGCGAAACGACAGGGGGCTATGAGCAGTTCTTC	CASETTGGYEQFF
few	TRBJ1-4	TRBD1	TRBV28	TGTGCCAGCAGACCTAACCCGGGACAGGGGGACAAACTGTTTTTT	CASRPNPGQGDKLFF
-	TRBJ2-1	-	TRBV28	TGTGCCAGCGAAGAGGGTGAGCAGTTCTTC	CASEEGEQFF
-	TRBJ2-2	-	TRBV9	TGTGCCAGCAGCGCTAACAGGGCGCCCAACACCGGGGAGCTGTTTTTT	CASSANRAPNTGELFF
-	TRBJ1-6	-	TRBV27	TGTGCCAGCAGTTTATCGTCCGGGAGCAATTCACCCCTCCACTTT	CASSLSSGSNSPLHF
-	TRBJ1-3	-	TRBV5-1	TGCGCCAGCAGCTTGGACTGGGGGAGGGGAAACACCATATATTTT	CASSLDWGRGNTIYF
-	TRBJ2-7	-	TRBV19	TGTGCCAGTAGTATCGACACCGGGACTGTCGATAACGAGCAGTACTTC	CASSIDTGTVDNEQYF
-	TRBJ2-2	TRBD1	TRBV6-1	TGTGCCAGCAGTGGTAGGACAGGGAACACCGGGGAGCTGTTTTTT	CASSGRTGNTGELFF
-	TRBJ2-5	TRBD2	TRBV19	TGTGCCAGTAGTGGGTTAGCGGGGGCGGAGACCCAGTACTTC	CASSGLAGAETQYF
once	TRBJ2-7	-	TRBV10-3	TGTGCCATCAGTGTTTTCGGGCAGACCTACGAGCAGTACTTC	CAISVFGQTYEQYF
-	TRBJ2-1	TRBD2	TRBV5-6	TGTGCCAGCAGCCCCGGTACAGCGGGGGCCTACAATGAGCAGTTCTTC	CASSPGTAGAYNEQFF
-	TRBJ1-6	-	TRBV5-6	TGTGCCAGCAGCTTGGGTGGGGGCGCGTGGTCACCCCTCCACTTT	CASSLGGGAWSPLHF
-	TRBJ2-3	TRBD2	TRBV27	TGTGCCAGCAGTTTCCTCTCCCGGGGGGGCCCAGATACGCAGTATTTT	CASSFLSRGGPDTQYF
-	TRBJ1-6	-	TRBV5-1	TGCGCCAGCAGCTTGGCCATGGCAGGGAGTAATTCACCCCTCCACTTT	CASSLAMAGSNSPLHF
-	TRBJ1-2	-	TRBV7-2	TGTGCCAGCAGCCCGTTCCGGCCCCTCAACCCCCTTATCTATGGCTACACCTTC	CASSPFRPLNPLIYGYTF
-	TRBJ1-3	TRBD1	TRBV6-5	TGTGCCAGCAGAGCCACAGGGGACTCTGGAAACACCATATATTTT	CASRATGDSGNTIYF
-	TRBJ2-7	TRBD2	TRBV27	TGTGCCAGCAGACTAGCGGGTACTTACGAGCAGTACTTC	CASRLAGTYEQYF
-	TRBJ2-2	TRBD1	TRBV11-2	TGTGCCAGCAGCTTCAACAGGGGGCGCATGGGAGGGGAGCTGTTTTTT	CASSFNRGRMGGELFF
once	TRBJ2-7	-	TRBV6-1	TGTGCCAGCAGTGCCCCCGGACAGCTCTACGAGCAGTACTTC	CASSAPGQLYEQYF
-	TRBJ2-7	TRBD1	TRBV28	TGTGCCAGCAGTTTGTTGCCGGGACAGGGTCCCTACGAGCAGTACTTC	CASSLLPGQGPYEQYF
-	TRBJ2-1	-	TRBV30	TGTGCCTTTACCGAGCGACCCTCCTACAATGAGCAGTTCTTC	CAFTERPSYNEQFF
-	TRBJ2-2	TRBD2	TRBV4-3	TGCGCCAGCAGCCCTCAAGCGGGAGGGCCTTTACCTGGCGGGGAGCTGTTTTTT	CASSPQAGGPLPGGELFF
-	TRBJ1-6	-	TRBV28	TGTGCCAGCAGTCCTCTCAAGGGAATATCACCCCTCCACTTT	CASSPLKGISPLHF